Below, 20 T cell receptor beta chains from the same sample are listed, as sequenced in a study of cytomegalovirus exposure and HLA in healthy donors. The PCR contained 60 Vbeta and 13 Jbeta primers. TCRdb keeps only in-frame clones here, not all; method: immunoSEQ multiplex PCR. The data show tens of thousands of clones, around three quarters seen once. The sample taken for sequencing was PBMCs. The receptors originated from a man under 40 in good health and CMV-seronegative.

The rearrangement links TRBV11-2 to TRBJ2-3, with 10 positions matching TRBD2. This CDR3 spans 15 amino acids. Trimming cost V 6 bases and J 5 bases; bases outside gene matches: 8. CDR1 is SGHAT and CDR2 is FQNNGV in the germline V gene. The CDR3 loop reads CASSRAGGPLDTQYF. The CDR3 DNA sequence: TGTGCCAGCAGTAGAGCGGGGGGGCCGTTAGATACGCAGTATTTT.

This clone is a singleton in its sample. The chain employs TRBV2 and TRBJ2-5; D ambiguous. V lost 8 bases and J lost 4, with 8 bases in between. Germline CDR1 is SNHLY and CDR2 is FYNNEI. The CDR3 is 11 amino acids. CDR3 sequence: CASSSAETQYF. The CDR3 region has the DNA TGTGCCAGCTCGAGCGCAGAGACCCAGTACTTC.

The chain has TRBV10-2 and TRBJ1-5; D is unresolved. With 0 bases removed from V and 6 bases from J, the gap between germline ends came to 9 bases. The CDR3 has 14 amino acids. Germline assignment: CDR1 WSHSY and CDR2 SAAADI. The CDR3 coding sequence is TGCGCCAGCAGTGAGTCGATTCGGGGTCAGCCCCAGCATTTT. Translating it yields CASSESIRGQPQHF.

V and J are TRBV5-1 and TRBJ1-1; tentative D call: TRBD1 (6 bases). The CDR3 has 15 residues. Trimming left V 2 bases short and J 4 bases short, with 15 bases between. Germline CDR1 and CDR2: SGHRS and YFSETQ. The CDR3 is CASSLKQGILTEAFF. CDR3 coding DNA: TGCGCCAGCAGCTTAAAACAGGGAATCCTCACTGAAGCTTTCTTT.

This clone was observed a few times. This rearrangement joins TRBV6-4 to TRBJ2-1; TRBD1 aligns across 9 bases. The germline V gene encodes CDR1 MRHNA and CDR2 SNTAGT. V trimming: 3 bases; J trimming: 0 bases; junction bases outside the gene matches: 15. The CDR3 consists of 20 residues. Here the CDR3 DNA reads TGTGCCAGCAGTGAGAGCCCCGGGACAGGGCCAGGTGGCTCCTACAATGAGCAGTTCTTC. Encoded protein: CASSESPGTGPGGSYNEQFF.

The chain uses TRBV6-1 and TRBJ1-5, with D maybe TRBD1 (6 bases). The CDR3 sequence is 18 residues long. The germline V gene has CDR1 MNHNS and CDR2 SASEGT. Trimming took off 2 bases at V and 2 bases at J, with 19 bases between the two ends. The CDR3 nucleotides are TGTGCCAGCAGTGAACCCCGGGACATTTCATCGGGCAATCAGCCCCAGCATTTT. Residues: CASSEPRDISSGNQPQHF.

This clone was picked up a small number of times. The chain joins TRBV4-3 to TRBJ1-4; TRBD1 might be the D (5 bases). The germline V and J ends were trimmed by 4 bases and 7 bases, with 16 bases remaining between them. From germline, CDR1 is LGHNA and CDR2 YSLEER. This CDR3 spans 15 amino acids. In DNA, the CDR3 is TGCGCCAGCAGCCTCGACACCGGGGGAGGTGAAAAACTGTTTTTT. This translates into CASSLDTGGGEKLFF.

V usage is TRBV10-3 and J usage is TRBJ1-4, with a tentative D call TRBD1 (6 bases). Trimming cost V 8 bases and J 5 bases, with 9 bases left between them. Per germline, CDR1 ENHRY and CDR2 SYGVKD. The CDR3 is made up of 12 amino acids. The DNA for the CDR3 is TGTGCCATCGGGGGACAAAATGAAAAACTGTTTTTT. Amino acid sequence: CAIGGQNEKLFF.

In the case of this clone: The junction differs from germline at one of its ends, possibly a read error. This sequence joins TRBV6-5 and TRBJ2-2; tentative D call: TRBD2 (5 bases). Germline values: CDR1 MNHEY, CDR2 SVGAGI. This CDR3 has 13 residues. CDR3 protein: CASSPALAGVLFF. The CDR3 DNA follows: TGTGCCAGCAGCCCTGCCCTAGCCGGGGTGCTGTTTTTT.

This clone has more than one count but fewer than ten. The V call is TRBV5-1, the J call TRBJ2-7; a weak D match, TRBD2 (5 bases). CDR1 and CDR2 from the germline V gene are SGHRS and YFSETQ. This CDR3 contains 13 residues. V was shortened by 4 bases and J by 0 bases, with 8 bases between the two germline ends. CDR3 sequence: CASSPGISYEQYF. The CDR3 DNA reads TGCGCCAGCAGCCCGGGGATCTCCTACGAGCAGTACTTC.

The rearrangement links TRBV27 to TRBJ2-7, with TRBD1 as a possible D gene (6 bases). Germline CDR1 is MNHEY and CDR2 is SMNVEV (reference sequence). V lost 4 bases and J lost 6, with 10 bases in between. The CDR3 length is 12 residues. DNA of the CDR3: TGTGCCAGCAGTTCACAGGGACGCGAGCAGTACTTC. It yields the protein CASSSQGREQYF.

J is TRBJ2-3 and V is TRBV30; perhaps TRBD2 as D (6 bases). Per the germline V gene, CDR1 is GTSNPN and CDR2 is SVGIG (reference sequence). Trimming stripped 3 bases from V and 1 base from J, with 14 bases between. This CDR3 comprises 15 residues. The CDR3 DNA sequence: TGTGCCTGGAGGCGGGGAGACAGAGGCACAGATACGCAGTATTTT. It codes for CAWRRGDRGTDTQYF.

The genes are TRBV18 and TRBJ2-5; 7 bases line up with TRBD1. Germline CDR1 is KGHSH and CDR2 is LQKENI. J lost 1 base, V lost 3 bases, and 2 bases had no gene match. This CDR3 spans 14 amino acids. The CDR3 protein is CASSPDRVQETQYF. The CDR3 DNA reads TGTGCCAGCTCACCCGACAGGGTCCAAGAGACCCAGTACTTC.

The chain is built from TRBV5-1 and TRBJ1-1; 7 nucleotides agree with TRBD1. CDR1 and CDR2 from the germline V gene are SGHRS and YFSETQ. V lost 0 bases and J lost 1; bases outside the gene matches: 3. The CDR3 spans 15 residues. The CDR3 DNA sequence: TGCGCCAGCAGCTTGGTGACAGGGACGAACACTGAAGCTTTCTTT. It yields the protein CASSLVTGTNTEAFF.

The V and J genes are TRBV5-1 and TRBJ2-7, with D hard to call. Germline CDR1 and CDR2: SGHRS and YFSETQ. Trimming took off 0 bases at V and 1 base at J, with 11 bases between the two ends. The CDR3 consists of 15 residues. For the CDR3, the DNA is TGCGCCAGCAGCTTGGACGGATCGCGGTCCTACGAGCAGTACTTC. As protein: CASSLDGSRSYEQYF.

This chain joins TRBV29-1 and TRBJ2-6; TRBD1 matches at 12 bases. The CDR3 is 17 amino acids. J lost 2 bases, V lost 6 bases, and 8 bases had no gene match. Germline V lookup: CDR1 SQVTM, CDR2 ANQGSEA. The CDR3 region is CSVTGQGALTGANVLTF. The CDR3, as DNA: TGCAGCGTGACGGGACAGGGGGCCTTAACTGGGGCCAACGTCCTGACTTTC.

The V and J genes are TRBV6-4 and TRBJ2-3; TRBD2 might be the D (7 bases). The CDR3 is 15 residues long. The V gene lost 0 bases and the J gene lost 5 bases, with 12 bases spanning the gap. Germline CDR1 and CDR2: MRHNA and SNTAGT. The DNA for the CDR3 is TGTGCCAGCAGTGACTCGACGGGGGGCGTAGATACGCAGTATTTT. It yields the protein CASSDSTGGVDTQYF.

The chain links TRBV7-9 to TRBJ2-3; 8 nucleotides line up with TRBD2. Germline CDR1 SEHNR, CDR2 FQNEAQ (reference sequence). CDR3 length: 14 amino acids. Trimming cost V 7 bases and J 6 bases; bases outside gene matches: 9. CDR3: CASTNSGSGDTQYF. CDR3 in DNA: TGTGCCAGCACCAACAGCGGGAGTGGCGATACGCAGTATTTT.

The chain couples TRBV20-1 to TRBJ1-2, with a possible D match to TRBD1 (6 bases). The V end lost 6 bases, the J end lost 11 bases, and 10 bases lay between the germline ends. The germline V gene encodes CDR1 DFQATT and CDR2 SNEGSKA (reference sequence). The CDR3 is 9 residues long. The CDR3 sequence: CSAGRGYTF. CDR3 sequence (DNA): TGCAGTGCGGGCAGGGGTTACACCTTC.

As to this clone: The same CDR3 can be traced to other DNA sequences in this sample. V usage is TRBV5-1 and J usage is TRBJ2-2, with 7 bases fitting TRBD2. Germline V gene data show CDR1 as SGHRS and CDR2 as YFSETQ. Trimming at V came to 0 bases and at J to 0 bases, leaving 8 bases not matched to a gene. CDR3 length equals 18 residues. The DNA for the CDR3 is TGCGCCAGCAGCTTGGCTGGGGGGAGGGCCTCGAACACCGGGGAGCTGTTTTTT. This encodes CASSLAGGRASNTGELFF.